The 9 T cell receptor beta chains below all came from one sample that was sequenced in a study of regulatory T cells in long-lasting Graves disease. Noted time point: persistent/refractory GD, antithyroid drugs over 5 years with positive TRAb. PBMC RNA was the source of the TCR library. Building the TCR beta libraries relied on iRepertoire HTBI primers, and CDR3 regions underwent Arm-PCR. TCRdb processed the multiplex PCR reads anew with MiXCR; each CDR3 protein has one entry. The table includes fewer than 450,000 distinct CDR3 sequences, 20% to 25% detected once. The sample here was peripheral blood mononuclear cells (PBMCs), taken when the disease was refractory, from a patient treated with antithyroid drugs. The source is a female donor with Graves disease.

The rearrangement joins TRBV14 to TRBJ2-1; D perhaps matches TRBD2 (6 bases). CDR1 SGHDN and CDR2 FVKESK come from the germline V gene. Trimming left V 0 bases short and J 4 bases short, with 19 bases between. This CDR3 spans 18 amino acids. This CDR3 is CASSQDRRPSVFYNEQFF. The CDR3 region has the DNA TGTGCCAGCAGCCAAGATCGCCGCCCTAGCGTTTTTTACAATGAGCAGTTCTTC.

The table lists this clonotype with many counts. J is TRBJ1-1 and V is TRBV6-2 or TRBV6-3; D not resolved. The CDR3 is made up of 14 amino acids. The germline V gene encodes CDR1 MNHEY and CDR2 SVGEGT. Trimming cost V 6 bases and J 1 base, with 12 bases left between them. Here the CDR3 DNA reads TGTGCCAGCAGATTAAACGGCAGGAACACTGAAGCTTTCTTT. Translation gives CASRLNGRNTEAFF.

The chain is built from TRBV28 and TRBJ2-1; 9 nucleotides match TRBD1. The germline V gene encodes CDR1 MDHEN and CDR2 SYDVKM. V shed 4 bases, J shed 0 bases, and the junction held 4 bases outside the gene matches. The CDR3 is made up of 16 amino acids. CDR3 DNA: TGTGCCAGCAGTTCGCTGACAGGGGGCTCCTACAATGAGCAGTTCTTC. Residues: CASSSLTGGSYNEQFF.

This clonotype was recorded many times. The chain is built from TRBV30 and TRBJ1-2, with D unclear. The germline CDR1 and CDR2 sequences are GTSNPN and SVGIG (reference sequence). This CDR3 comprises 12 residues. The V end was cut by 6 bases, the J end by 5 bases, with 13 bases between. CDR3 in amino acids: CACLERIYGYTF. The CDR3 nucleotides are TGTGCCTGCCTAGAAAGAATATATGGCTACACCTTC. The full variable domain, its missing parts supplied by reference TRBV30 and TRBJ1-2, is SQTIHQWPATLVQPVGSPLSLECTVEGTSNPNLYWYRQAAGRGLQLLFYSVGIGQISSEVPQNLSASRPQDRQFILSSKKLLLSDSGFYLCACLERIYGYTFGSGTRLTVV.

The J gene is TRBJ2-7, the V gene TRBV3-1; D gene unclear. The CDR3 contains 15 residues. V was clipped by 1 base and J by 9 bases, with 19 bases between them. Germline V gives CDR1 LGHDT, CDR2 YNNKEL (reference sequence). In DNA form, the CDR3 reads TGTGCCAGCAGCCAAGGTTCGGCCTCGAGATCCGGGCAGTACTTC. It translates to CASSQGSASRSGQYF.

CDR3: CASSQEVKAYGYTF. The CDR3 DNA is TGTGCCAGCAGCCAAGAGGTCAAAGCCTATGGCTACACCTTC. V is TRBV6-1 and J is TRBJ1-2, with no clear D. The V end was cut by 6 bases, the J end by 4 bases, with 15 bases between. The V gene's germline CDR1 is MNHNS and CDR2 SASEGT. This CDR3 is 14 amino acids long.

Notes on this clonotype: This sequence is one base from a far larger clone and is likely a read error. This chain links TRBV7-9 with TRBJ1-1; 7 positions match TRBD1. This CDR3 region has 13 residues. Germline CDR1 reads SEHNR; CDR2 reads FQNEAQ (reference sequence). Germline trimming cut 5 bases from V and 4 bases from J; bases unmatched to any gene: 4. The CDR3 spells CASSAGGSTEAFF. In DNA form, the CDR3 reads TGTGCCAGCAGCGCAGGGGGGAGCACTGAAGCTTTCTTT. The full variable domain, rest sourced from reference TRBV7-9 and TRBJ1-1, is DTGVSQNPRHKITKRGQNVTFRCDPISEHNRLYWYRQTLGQGPEFLTYFQNEAQLEKSRLLSDRFSAERPKGSFSTLEIQRTEQGDSAMYLCASSAGGSTEAFFGQGTRLTVV.

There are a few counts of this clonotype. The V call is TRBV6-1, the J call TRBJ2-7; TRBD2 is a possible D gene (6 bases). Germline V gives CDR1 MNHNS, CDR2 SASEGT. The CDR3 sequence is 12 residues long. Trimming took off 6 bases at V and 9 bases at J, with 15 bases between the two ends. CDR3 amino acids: CASSDGLRGQYF. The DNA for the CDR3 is TGTGCCAGCAGCGACGGACTACGAGGGCAGTACTTC.

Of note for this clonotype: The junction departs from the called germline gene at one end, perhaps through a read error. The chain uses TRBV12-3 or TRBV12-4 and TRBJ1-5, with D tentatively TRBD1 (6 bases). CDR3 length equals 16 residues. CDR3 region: CASSFSRSGGNQSQHF. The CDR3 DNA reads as TGTGCCAGCAGTTTTAGTAGGTCCGGGGGCAATCAGTCCCAGCATTTT.